The clone carrying this T cell receptor beta chain was observed many times. No antigen is known for it. A read error may account for a junction end that differs from germline. The data stem from a study of blood T cells in healthy people across ages. Study conclusions and caveats: Estimates drawn from one million T cells were deemed to understate diversity.

Samples had at least 6.5 million PBMCs isolated from them. The CDR3 totals 13 residues. Together with a sample-barcoded 5' primer, a J-beta primer mix was included in a second PCR lasting roughly 6 to 12 cycles. Every cDNA was tagged by a template-switch adaptor with 12 random nucleotides. TCRdb re-analysed the 5' RACE reads in MiXCR, keeping a single row per CDR3 protein. Seen here are under 1,100,000 distinct CDR3 sequences, 20% to 25% observed once, and the top ten hold around 0.75%. These data were likewise used in another study, on T cells of mothers and their children. That source adds: Similar thymic selection effects on TCR recombination output appear in pairs, both related and unrelated.

The TCR originated in a girl aged 2-10 years in good health. This chain links TRBV12-3 or TRBV12-4 with TRBJ2-7; D is undetermined. Sequences were obtained from blood. The CDR3 loop is CASSPSGSNEQYF. For the CDR3, the DNA is TGTGCCAGCAGTCCGAGTGGCTCCAACGAGCAGTACTTC.